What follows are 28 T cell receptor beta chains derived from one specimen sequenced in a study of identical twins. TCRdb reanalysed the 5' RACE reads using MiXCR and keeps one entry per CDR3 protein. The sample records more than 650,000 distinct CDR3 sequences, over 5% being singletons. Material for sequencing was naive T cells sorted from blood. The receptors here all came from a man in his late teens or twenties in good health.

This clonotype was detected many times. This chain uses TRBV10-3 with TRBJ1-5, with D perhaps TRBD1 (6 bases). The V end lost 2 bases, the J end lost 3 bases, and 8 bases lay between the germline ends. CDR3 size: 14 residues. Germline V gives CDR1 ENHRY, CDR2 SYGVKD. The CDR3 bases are TGTGCCATCAGTGAGGGGGGGCTCAATCAGCCCCAGCATTTT. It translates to CAISEGGLNQPQHF.

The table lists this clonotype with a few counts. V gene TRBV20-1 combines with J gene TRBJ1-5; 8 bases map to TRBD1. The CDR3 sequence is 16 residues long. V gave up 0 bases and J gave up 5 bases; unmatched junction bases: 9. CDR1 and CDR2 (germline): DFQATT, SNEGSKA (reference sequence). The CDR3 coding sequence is TGCAGTGCTAGAGATTGGCAGGGGGCGAGGGATCAGCCCCAGCATTTT. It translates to CSARDWQGARDQPQHF.

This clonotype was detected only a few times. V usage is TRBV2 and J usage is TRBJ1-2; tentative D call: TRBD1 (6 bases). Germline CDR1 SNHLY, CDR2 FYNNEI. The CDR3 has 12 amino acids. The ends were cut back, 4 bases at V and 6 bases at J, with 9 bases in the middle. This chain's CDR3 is CASSVQGNGYTF. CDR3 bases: TGTGCCAGCAGTGTCCAGGGGAATGGCTACACCTTC.

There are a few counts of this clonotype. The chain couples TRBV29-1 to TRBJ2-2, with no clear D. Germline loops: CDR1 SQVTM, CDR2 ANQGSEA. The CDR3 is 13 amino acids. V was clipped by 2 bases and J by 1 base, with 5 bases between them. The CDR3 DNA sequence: TGCAGCGTTGAAAGGCGGAACACCGGGGAGCTGTTTTTT. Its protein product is CSVERRNTGELFF.

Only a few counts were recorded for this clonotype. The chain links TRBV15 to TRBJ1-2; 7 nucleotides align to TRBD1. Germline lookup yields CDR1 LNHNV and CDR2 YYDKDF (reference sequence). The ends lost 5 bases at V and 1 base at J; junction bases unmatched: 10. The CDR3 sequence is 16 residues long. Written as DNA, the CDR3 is TGTGCCACCAGCTCCTTTGCCCGGGACAGTAACTATGGCTACACCTTC. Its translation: CATSSFARDSNYGYTF.

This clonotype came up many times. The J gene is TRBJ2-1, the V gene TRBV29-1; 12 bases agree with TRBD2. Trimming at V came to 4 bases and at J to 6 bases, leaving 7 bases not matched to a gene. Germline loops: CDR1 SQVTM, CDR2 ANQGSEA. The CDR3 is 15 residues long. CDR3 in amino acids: CSVAGLAGVFNEQFF. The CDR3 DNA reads TGCAGCGTTGCGGGACTAGCGGGTGTCTTCAATGAGCAGTTCTTC.

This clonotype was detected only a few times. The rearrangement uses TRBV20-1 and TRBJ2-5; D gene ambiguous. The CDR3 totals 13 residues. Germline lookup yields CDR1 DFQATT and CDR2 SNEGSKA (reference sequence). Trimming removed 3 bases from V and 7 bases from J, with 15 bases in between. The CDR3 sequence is CSASPPRVATQYF. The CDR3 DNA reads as TGCAGTGCTAGCCCCCCAAGAGTAGCGACCCAGTACTTC.

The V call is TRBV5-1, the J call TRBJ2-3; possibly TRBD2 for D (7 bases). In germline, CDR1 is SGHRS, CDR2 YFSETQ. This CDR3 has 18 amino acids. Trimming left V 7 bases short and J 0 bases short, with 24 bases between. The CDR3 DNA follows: TGCGCCAGCCATAGTCCAGCGGGACGAGGGGGTAGCACAGATACGCAGTATTTT. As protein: CASHSPAGRGGSTDTQYF.

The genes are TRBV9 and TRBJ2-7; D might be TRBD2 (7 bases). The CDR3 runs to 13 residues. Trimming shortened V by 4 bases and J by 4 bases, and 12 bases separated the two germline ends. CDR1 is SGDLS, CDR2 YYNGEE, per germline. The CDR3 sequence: CASSKGGKYEQYF. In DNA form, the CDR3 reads TGTGCCAGCAGCAAGGGGGGGAAATACGAGCAGTACTTC.

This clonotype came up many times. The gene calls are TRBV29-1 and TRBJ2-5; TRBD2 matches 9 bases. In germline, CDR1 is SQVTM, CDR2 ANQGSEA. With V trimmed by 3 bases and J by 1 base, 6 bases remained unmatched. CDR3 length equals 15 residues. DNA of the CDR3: TGCAGCGTTGATGTTAGCGGGAGCGCCCAAGAGACCCAGTACTTC. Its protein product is CSVDVSGSAQETQYF.

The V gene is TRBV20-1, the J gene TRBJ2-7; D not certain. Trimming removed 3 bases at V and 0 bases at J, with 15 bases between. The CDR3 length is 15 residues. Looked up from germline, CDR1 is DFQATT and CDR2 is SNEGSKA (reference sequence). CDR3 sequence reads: CSASRVRLSSYEQYF. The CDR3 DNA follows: TGCAGTGCTAGCCGGGTGCGGTTGAGCTCCTACGAGCAGTACTTC.

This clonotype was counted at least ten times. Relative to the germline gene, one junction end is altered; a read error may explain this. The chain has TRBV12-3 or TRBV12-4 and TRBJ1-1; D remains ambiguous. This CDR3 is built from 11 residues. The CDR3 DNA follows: TGTGCCAGCACTTTAAACACTGAAGCTTTCTTT. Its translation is CASTLNTEAFF.

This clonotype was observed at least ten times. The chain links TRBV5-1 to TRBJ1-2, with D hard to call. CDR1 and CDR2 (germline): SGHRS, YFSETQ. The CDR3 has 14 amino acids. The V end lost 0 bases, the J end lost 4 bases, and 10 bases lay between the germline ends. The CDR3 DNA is TGCGCCAGCAGCTTGGGGTTAGCCACCTATGGCTACACCTTC. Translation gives CASSLGLATYGYTF.

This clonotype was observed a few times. CDR3 coding DNA: TGCGCCAGCAGTCCTACAACCCGGGATTATCCCTTCTTC. Encoded protein: CASSPTTRDYPFF. This chain links TRBV4-3 with TRBJ2-1, with a tentative D call TRBD2 (5 bases). Per germline, CDR1 LGHNA and CDR2 YSLEER. The germline V and J ends were trimmed by 6 bases and 16 bases, with 22 bases remaining between them. The CDR3 contains 13 residues.

The CDR3 loop reads CASSQGRENTGELFF. The CDR3 region has the DNA TGCGCCAGCAGCCAAGGGAGGGAGAACACCGGGGAGCTGTTTTTT. V gene TRBV4-3 combines with J gene TRBJ2-2; a possible D gene is TRBD2 (6 bases). V lost 1 base and J 1 base, leaving 7 bases between the germline ends. The germline V gene has CDR1 LGHNA and CDR2 YSLEER. The CDR3 runs 15 residues.

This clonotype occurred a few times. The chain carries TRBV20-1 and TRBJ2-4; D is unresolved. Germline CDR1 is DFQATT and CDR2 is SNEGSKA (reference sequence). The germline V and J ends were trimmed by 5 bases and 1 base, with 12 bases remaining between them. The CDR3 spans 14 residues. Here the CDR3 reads CSADSIEAKNIQYF. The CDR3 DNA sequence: TGCAGTGCTGACTCAATAGAGGCCAAAAACATTCAGTACTTC.

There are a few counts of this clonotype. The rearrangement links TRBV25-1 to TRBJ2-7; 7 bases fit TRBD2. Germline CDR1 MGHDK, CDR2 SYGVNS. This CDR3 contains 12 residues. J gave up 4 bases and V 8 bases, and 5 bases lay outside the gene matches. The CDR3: CASGSGVYEQYF. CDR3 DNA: TGTGCCAGCGGGAGCGGGGTTTACGAGCAGTACTTC.

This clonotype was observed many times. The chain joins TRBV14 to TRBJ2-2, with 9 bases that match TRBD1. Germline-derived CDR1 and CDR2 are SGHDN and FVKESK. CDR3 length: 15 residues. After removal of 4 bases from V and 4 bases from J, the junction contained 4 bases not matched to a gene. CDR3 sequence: CASSLGQGITGELFF. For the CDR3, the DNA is TGTGCCAGCAGCCTGGGACAGGGAATCACCGGGGAGCTGTTTTTT.

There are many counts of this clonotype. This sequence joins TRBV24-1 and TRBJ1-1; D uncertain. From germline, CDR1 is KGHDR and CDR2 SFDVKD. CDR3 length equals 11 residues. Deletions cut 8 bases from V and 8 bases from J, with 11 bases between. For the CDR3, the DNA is TGTGCCACCATGGTTGGACGAGAAGCTTTCTTT. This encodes CATMVGREAFF.

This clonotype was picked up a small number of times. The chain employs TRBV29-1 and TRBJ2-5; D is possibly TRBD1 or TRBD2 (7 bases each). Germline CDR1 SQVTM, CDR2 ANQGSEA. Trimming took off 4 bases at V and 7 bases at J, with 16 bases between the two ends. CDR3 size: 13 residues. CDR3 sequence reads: CSVGEGARWTQYF. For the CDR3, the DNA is TGCAGCGTTGGGGAGGGGGCGAGGTGGACCCAGTACTTC.

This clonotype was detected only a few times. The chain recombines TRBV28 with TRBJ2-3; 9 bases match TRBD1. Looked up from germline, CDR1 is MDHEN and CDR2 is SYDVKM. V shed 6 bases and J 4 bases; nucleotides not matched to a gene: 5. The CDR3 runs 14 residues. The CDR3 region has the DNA TGTGCCAGCAGCCGGACAGGGGCTCCAGATACGCAGTATTTT. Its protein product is CASSRTGAPDTQYF.

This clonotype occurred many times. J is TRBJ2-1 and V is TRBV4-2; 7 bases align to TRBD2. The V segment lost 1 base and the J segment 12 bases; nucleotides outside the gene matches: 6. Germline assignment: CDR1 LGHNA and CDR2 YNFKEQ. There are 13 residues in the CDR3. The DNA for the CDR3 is TGTGCCAGCAGCCAAGCCGTCCCGGGAGGGCAGTTCTTC. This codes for CASSQAVPGGQFF.

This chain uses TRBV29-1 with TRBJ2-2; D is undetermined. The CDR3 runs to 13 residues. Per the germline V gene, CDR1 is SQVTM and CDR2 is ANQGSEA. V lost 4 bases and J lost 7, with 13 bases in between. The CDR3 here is CSVGVATGGELFF. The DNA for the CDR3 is TGCAGCGTTGGTGTCGCGACGGGCGGGGAGCTGTTTTTT.

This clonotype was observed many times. CDR3 sequence: CASSGATSGRADNEQFF. CDR3 sequence (DNA): TGTGCCAGCAGTGGGGCTACTAGCGGGAGGGCTGACAATGAGCAGTTCTTC. The genes are TRBV2 and TRBJ2-1, with 13 bases fitting TRBD2. Germline V gene lookup returns CDR1 SNHLY and CDR2 FYNNEI. V lost 4 bases to trimming and J lost 5 bases; unmatched junction nucleotides: 8. The CDR3 runs to 17 residues.

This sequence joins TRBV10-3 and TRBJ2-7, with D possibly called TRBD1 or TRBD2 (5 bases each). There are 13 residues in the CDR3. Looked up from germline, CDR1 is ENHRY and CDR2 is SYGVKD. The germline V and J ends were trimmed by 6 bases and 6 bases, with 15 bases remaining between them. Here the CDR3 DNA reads TGTGCCATCAGGGACGTGAGGGGTTCCGAGCAGTACTTC. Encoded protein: CAIRDVRGSEQYF.

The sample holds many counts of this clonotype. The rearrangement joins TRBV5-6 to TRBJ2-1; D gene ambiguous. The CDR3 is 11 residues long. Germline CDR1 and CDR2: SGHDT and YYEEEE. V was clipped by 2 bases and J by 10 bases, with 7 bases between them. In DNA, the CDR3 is TGTGCCAGCAGCTTCCTAGGCGAGCAGTTCTTC. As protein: CASSFLGEQFF.

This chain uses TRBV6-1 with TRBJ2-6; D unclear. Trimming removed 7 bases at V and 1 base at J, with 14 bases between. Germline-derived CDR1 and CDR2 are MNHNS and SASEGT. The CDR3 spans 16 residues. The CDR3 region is CASTPDGLSGANVLTF. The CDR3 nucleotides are TGTGCCAGCACCCCGGACGGGCTTTCTGGGGCCAACGTCCTGACTTTC.

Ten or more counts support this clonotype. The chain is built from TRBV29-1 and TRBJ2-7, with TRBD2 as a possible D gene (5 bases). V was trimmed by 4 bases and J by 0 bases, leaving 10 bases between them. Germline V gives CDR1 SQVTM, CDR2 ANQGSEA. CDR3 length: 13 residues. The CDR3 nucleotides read TGCAGCGTTGGGGCGGGTTTCTCCTACGAGCAGTACTTC. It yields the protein CSVGAGFSYEQYF.